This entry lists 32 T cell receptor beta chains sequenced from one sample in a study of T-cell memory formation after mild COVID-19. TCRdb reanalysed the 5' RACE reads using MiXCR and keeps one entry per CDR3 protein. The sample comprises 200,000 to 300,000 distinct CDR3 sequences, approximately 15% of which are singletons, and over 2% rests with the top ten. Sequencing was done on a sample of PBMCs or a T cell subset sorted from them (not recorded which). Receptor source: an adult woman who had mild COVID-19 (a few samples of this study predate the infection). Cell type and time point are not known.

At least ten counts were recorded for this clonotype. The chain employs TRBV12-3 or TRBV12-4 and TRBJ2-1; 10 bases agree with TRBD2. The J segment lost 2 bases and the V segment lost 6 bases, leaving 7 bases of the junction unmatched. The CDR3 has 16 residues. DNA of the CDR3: TGTGCCAGCAGAAGGCCCGGGACTAGCGCCTACAATGAGCAGTTCTTC. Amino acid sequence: CASRRPGTSAYNEQFF.

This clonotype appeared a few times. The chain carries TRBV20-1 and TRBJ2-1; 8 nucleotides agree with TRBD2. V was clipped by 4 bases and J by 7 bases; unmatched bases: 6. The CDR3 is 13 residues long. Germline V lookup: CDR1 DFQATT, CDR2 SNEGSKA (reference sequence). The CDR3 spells CSANAGRANEQFF. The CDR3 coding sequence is TGCAGTGCTAACGCCGGGAGGGCGAATGAGCAGTTCTTC.

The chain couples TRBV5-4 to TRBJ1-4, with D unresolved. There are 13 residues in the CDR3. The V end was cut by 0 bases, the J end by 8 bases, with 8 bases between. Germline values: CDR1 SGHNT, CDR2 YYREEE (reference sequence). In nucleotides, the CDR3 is TGTGCCAGCAGCTTGGAGGCAGAGGAAAAACTGTTTTTT. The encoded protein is CASSLEAEEKLFF.

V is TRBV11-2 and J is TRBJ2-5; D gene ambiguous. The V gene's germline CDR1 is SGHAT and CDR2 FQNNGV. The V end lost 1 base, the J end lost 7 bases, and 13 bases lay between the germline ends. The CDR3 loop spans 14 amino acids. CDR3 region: CASSLGSLIATQYF. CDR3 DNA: TGTGCCAGCAGCTTAGGAAGCTTAATTGCGACCCAGTACTTC.

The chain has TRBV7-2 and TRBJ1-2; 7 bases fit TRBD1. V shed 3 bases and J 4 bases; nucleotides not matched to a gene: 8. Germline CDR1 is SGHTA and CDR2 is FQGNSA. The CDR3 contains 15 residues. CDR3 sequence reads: CASSLRQGGVYGYTF. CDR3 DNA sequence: TGTGCCAGCAGCTTGAGACAGGGAGGGGTCTATGGCTACACCTTC.

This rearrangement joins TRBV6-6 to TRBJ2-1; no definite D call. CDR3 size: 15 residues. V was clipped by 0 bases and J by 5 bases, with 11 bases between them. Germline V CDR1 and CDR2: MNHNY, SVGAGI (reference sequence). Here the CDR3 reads CASSYSRGENNEQFF. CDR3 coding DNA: TGTGCCAGCAGTTACTCGCGAGGAGAGAACAATGAGCAGTTCTTC.

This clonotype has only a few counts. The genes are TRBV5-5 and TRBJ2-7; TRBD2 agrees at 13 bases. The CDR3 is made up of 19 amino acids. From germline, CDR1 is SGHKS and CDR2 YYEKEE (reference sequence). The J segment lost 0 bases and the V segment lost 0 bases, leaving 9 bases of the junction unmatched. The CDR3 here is CASSLGGRLAGGASYEQYF. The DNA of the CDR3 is TGTGCCAGCAGCTTGGGGGGGCGACTAGCGGGGGGCGCCTCCTACGAGCAGTACTTC.

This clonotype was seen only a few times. The CDR3 DNA reads as TGTGCCAGCAGCGTAGATGTTATGAACACTGAAGCTTTCTTT. It encodes CASSVDVMNTEAFF. The rearrangement links TRBV9 to TRBJ1-1; D unresolved. CDR3 length: 14 residues. Trimming took 0 bases from V and 0 from J, leaving 6 bases between them. In germline, CDR1 is SGDLS, CDR2 YYNGEE.

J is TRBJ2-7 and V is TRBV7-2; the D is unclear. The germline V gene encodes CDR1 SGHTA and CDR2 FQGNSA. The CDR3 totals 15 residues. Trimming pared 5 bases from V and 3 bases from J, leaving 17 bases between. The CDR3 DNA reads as TGTGCCAGCAGCCCTATTTCCGGAGTTAACTACGAGCAGTACTTC. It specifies CASSPISGVNYEQYF.

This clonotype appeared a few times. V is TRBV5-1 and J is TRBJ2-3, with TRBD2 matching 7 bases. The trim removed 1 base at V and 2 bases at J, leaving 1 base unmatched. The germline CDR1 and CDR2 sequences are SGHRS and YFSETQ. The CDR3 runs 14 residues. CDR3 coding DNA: TGCGCCAGCAGCTTGACTAGCGACACAGATACGCAGTATTTT. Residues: CASSLTSDTDTQYF.

The CDR3 nucleotides are TGTGCCAGCAGACGAACAGGGCAGGGCTCCTACAATGAGCAGTTCTTC. Amino acids: CASRRTGQGSYNEQFF. The V gene is TRBV7-2, the J gene TRBJ2-1; TRBD1 is a possible D gene (6 bases). The length of the CDR3 is 16 residues. CDR1 is SGHTA, CDR2 FQGNSA, per germline. Trimming stripped 6 bases from V and 0 bases from J, with 15 bases between.

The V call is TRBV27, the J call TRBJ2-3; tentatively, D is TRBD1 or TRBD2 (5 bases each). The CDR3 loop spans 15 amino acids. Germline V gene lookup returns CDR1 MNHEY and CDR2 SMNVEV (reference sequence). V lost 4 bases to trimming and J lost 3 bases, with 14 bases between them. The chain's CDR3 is CASSSGTRETDTQYF. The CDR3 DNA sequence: TGTGCCAGCAGTTCGGGAACCAGGGAAACAGATACGCAGTATTTT.

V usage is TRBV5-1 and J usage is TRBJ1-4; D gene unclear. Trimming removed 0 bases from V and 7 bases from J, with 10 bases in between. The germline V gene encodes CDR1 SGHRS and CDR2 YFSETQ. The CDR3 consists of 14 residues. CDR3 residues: CASSLAGGSEKLFF. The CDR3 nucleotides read TGCGCCAGCAGCTTGGCAGGAGGTTCTGAAAAACTGTTTTTT. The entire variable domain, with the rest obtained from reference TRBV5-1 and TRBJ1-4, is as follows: KAGVTQTPRYLIKTRGQQVTLSCSPISGHRSVSWYQQTPGQGLQFLFEYFSETQRNKGNFPGRFSGRQFSNSRSEMNVSTLELGDSALYLCASSLAGGSEKLFFGSGTQLSVL.

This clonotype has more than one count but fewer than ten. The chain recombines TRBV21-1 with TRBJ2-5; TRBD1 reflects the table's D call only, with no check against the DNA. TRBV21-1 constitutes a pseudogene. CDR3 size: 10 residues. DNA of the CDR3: TGTGCCAGCAACCCCGGGACCCAGTACTTC. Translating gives CASNPGTQYF.

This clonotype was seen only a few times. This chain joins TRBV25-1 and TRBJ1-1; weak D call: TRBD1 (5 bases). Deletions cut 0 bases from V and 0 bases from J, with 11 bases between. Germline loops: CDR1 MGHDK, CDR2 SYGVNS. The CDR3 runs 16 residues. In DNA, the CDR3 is TGTGCCAGCAGTGAATATGACAGCCTCATGAACACTGAAGCTTTCTTT. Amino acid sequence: CASSEYDSLMNTEAFF.

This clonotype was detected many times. As DNA, the CDR3 is TGTGCCAGCAGCCAAGCTCAAGAGACCCAGTACTTC. Protein: CASSQAQETQYF. The chain combines TRBV4-2 with TRBJ2-5; D call uncertain. Looked up from germline, CDR1 is LGHNA and CDR2 is YNFKEQ. V lost 1 base and J lost 2, with 2 bases in between. The CDR3 runs to 12 residues.

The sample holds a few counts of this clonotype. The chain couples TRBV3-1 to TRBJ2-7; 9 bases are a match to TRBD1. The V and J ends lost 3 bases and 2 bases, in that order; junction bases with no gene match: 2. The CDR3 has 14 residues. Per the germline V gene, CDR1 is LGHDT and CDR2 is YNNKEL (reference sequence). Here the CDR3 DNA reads TGTGCCAGCAGCCACGGGACAGGGACCTACGAGCAGTACTTC. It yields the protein CASSHGTGTYEQYF.

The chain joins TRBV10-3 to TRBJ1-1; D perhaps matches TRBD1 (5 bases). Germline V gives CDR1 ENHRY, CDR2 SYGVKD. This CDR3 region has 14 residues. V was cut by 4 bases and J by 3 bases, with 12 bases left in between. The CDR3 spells CAISVGGPDTEAFF. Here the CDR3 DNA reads TGTGCCATCAGTGTGGGGGGTCCGGACACTGAAGCTTTCTTT.

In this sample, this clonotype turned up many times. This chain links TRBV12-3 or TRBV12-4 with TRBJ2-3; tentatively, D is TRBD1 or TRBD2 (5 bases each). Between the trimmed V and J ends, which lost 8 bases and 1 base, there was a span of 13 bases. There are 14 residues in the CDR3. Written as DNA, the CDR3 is TGTGCCAGCGGTAGAGGGGCCGGCACAGATACGCAGTATTTT. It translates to CASGRGAGTDTQYF.

CDR3 protein: CASRTGQANEQYF. The DNA of the CDR3 is TGTGCCAGCAGGACGGGACAGGCCAACGAGCAGTACTTC. The rearrangement uses TRBV5-5 and TRBJ2-7; 8 nucleotides line up with TRBD1. Germline CDR1 is SGHKS and CDR2 is YYEKEE (reference sequence). The CDR3 spans 13 residues. With 5 bases clipped from V and 5 bases from J, the junction kept 6 bases outside the gene matches.

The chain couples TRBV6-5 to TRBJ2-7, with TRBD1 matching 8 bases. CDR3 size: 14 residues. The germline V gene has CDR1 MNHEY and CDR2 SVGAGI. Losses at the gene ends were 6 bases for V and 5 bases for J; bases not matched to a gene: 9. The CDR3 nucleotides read TGTGCCAGCAGCACCGACAGGGGAATAGACGAGCAGTACTTC. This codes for CASSTDRGIDEQYF.

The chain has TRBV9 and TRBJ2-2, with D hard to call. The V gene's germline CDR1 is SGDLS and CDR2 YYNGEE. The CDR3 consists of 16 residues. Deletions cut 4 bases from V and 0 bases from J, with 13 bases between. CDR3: CASSLRINANTGELFF. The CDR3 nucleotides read TGTGCCAGCAGCCTTAGGATCAACGCGAACACCGGGGAGCTGTTTTTT.

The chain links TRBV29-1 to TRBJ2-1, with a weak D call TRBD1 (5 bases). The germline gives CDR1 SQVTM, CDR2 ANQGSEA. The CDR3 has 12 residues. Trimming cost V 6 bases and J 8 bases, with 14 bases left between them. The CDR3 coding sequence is TGCAGCGTGGGCGAATGGGGCCATGAGCAGTTCTTC. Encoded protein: CSVGEWGHEQFF.

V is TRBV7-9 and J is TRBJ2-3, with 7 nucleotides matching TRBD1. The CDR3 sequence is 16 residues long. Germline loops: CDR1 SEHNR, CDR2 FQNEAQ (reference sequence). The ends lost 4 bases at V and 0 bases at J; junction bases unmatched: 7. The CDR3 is CASSSRTGLSTDTQYF. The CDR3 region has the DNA TGTGCCAGCAGCTCTCGGACAGGCCTTAGCACAGATACGCAGTATTTT.

Here the CDR3 reads CASSRYRWPKNIQYF. The DNA for the CDR3 is TGTGCCAGCAGTCGGTATCGGTGGCCCAAAAACATTCAGTACTTC. The genes are TRBV12-3 or TRBV12-4 and TRBJ2-4; unclear D gene. V shed 5 bases and J shed 2 bases, with 13 bases lying between them. The CDR3 has 15 residues.

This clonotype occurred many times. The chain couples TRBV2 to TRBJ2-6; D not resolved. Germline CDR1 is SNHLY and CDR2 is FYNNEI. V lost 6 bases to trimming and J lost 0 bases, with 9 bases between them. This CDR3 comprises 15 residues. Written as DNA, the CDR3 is TGTGCCAGCAGGAGGACGGCCTCTGGGGCCAACGTCCTGACTTTC. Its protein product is CASRRTASGANVLTF.

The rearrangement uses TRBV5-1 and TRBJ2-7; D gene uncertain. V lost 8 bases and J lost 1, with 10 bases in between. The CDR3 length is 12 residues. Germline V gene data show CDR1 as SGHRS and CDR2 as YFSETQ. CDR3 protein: CARSMGSYEQYF. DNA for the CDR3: TGCGCCAGAAGTATGGGATCCTACGAGCAGTACTTC.

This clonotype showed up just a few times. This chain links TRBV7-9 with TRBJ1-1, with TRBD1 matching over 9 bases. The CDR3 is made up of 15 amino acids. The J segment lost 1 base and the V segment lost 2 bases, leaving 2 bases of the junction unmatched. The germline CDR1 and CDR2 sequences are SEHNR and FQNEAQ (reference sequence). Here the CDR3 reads CASSLRGQGNTEAFF. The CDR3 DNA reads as TGTGCCAGCAGCTTAAGGGGACAGGGGAACACTGAAGCTTTCTTT.

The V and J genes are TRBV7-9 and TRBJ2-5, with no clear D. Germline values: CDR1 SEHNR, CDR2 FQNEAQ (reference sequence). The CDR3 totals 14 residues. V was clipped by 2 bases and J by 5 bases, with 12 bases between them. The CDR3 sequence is CASSLKLSVETQYF. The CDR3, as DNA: TGTGCCAGCAGCTTAAAGCTGAGCGTGGAGACCCAGTACTTC.

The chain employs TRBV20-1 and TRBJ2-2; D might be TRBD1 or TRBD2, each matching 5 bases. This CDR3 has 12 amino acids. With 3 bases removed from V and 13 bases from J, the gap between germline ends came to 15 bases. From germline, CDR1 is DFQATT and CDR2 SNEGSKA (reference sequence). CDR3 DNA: TGCAGTGCTAGCCCGGGACCCCGAGCGCTGTTTTTT. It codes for CSASPGPRALFF.

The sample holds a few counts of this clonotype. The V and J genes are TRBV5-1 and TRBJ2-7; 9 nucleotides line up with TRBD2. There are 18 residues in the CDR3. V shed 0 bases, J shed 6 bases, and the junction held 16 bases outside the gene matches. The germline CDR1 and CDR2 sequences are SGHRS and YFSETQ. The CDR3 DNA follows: TGCGCCAGCAGCTTGGGAGAGACGGCGGGGGGGGCACCGAGCGAGCAGTACTTC. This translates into CASSLGETAGGAPSEQYF.

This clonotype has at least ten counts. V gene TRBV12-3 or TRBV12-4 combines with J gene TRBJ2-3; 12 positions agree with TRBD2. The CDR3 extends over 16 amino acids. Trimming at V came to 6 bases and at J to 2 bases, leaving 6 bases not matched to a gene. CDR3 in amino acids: CASSLGLAGITDTQYF. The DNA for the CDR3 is TGTGCCAGCAGCCTCGGACTAGCGGGAATCACAGATACGCAGTATTTT.